This T cell receptor beta chain was captured by sequencing in a study of T cells after yellow fever vaccination. General study results and limits: In post-booster samples, most primary-vaccination clones reappeared (around 95% CD4, 70% to 90% CD8).

In making TCR cDNA, 5'RACE template switching added a universal primer site and UMIs to it. One entry per CDR3 protein, called by TCRdb with MiXCR from the 5' RACE reads. Here the sample spans roughly 320,000 distinct CDR3 sequences, about 11% being singletons. This clonotype was found a few times. Its specificity is unknown. Specimen: CD4+ T cells sorted from PBMCs, collected 45 days after the yellow fever booster vaccination. This clonotype was sampled from a man aged 18 to 29 who received the YFV17D yellow fever vaccine.

CDR3: CSVEAHRGTGELFF. In nucleotides, the CDR3 is TGCAGCGTTGAAGCGCACAGGGGCACCGGGGAGCTGTTTTTT. V usage is TRBV29-1 and J usage is TRBJ2-2; 7 bases map to TRBD1. CDR1 and CDR2 from the germline V gene are SQVTM and ANQGSEA. CDR3 length: 14 residues. V shed 1 base and J 4 bases; nucleotides not matched to a gene: 3.